This T cell receptor beta chain was found in a study of T cells in tumors after PD-1 blockade. Background on the study: Some patients also took daily vismodegib 150 mg during anti-PD-1 treatment.

Produced via immunoSEQ multiplex PCR; TCRdb's table is partial and in-frame only. Of roughly 33,000 clones in the sample, around 80% were seen once. Losses at the gene ends were 5 bases for V and 4 bases for J; bases not matched to a gene: 3. The CDR3 extends over 13 amino acids. CDR1 LGHNA and CDR2 YSLEER come from the germline V gene. The sequencing used PBMCs, collected before anti-PD-1 treatment. This clonotype was obtained from a human donor with basal cell carcinoma. This chain uses TRBV4-3 with TRBJ2-5; 8 bases line up with TRBD2. CDR3 sequence reads: CASSFRGGETQYF. CDR3 bases: TGCGCCAGCAGCTTCCGGGGGGGAGAGACCCAGTACTTC.